The sequence of this T cell receptor beta chain was determined in a study of OX40 agonist ivuxolimab in advanced cancers. This CDR3 contains 13 residues. V gave up 2 bases and J gave up 8 bases, with 12 bases separating them. CDR1 is KGHSH and CDR2 is LQKENI in the germline V gene. The protocol was immunoSEQ multiplex PCR, while the TCRdb copy is restricted to in-frame clones and leaves out a portion. This sample has about 41,000 clones, with approximately 78% found just once. The clonotype originates from an adult with an advanced solid tumor such as melanoma, head and neck, liver or kidney cancer. Sequences were derived from CD4+ or CD8+ T cells sorted from blood, sampled in a trial of the OX40 agonist ivuxolimab. This sequence joins TRBV18 and TRBJ1-2; D not resolved. The chain's CDR3 is CASSPDPGRGYTF. The CDR3 DNA reads TGTGCCAGCTCACCAGACCCCGGGAGAGGCTACACCTTC.